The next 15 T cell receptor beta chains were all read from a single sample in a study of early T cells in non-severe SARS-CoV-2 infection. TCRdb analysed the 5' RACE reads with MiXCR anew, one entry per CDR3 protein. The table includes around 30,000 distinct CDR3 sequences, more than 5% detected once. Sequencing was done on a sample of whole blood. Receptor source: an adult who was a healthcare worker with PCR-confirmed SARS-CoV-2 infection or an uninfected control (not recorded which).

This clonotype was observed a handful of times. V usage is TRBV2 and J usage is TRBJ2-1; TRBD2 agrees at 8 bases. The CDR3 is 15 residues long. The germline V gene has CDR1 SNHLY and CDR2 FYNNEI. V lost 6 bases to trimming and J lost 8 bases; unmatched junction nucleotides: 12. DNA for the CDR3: TGTGCCAGCAGGGCGAGAGCGGGGGCTAGTGATGAGCAGTTCTTC. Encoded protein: CASRARAGASDEQFF.

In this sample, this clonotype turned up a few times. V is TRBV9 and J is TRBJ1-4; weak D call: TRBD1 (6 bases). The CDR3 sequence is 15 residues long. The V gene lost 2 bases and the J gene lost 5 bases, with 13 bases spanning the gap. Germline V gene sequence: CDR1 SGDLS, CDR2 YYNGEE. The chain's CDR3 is CASSVGQTGNEKLFF. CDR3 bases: TGTGCCAGCAGCGTCGGACAGACGGGGAATGAAAAACTGTTTTTT.

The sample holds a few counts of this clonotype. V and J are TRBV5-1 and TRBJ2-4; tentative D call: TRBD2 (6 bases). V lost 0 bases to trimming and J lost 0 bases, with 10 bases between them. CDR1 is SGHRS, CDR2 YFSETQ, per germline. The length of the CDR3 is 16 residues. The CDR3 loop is CASSLDAGLAKNIQYF. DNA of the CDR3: TGCGCCAGCAGCTTGGATGCGGGACTAGCCAAAAACATTCAGTACTTC.

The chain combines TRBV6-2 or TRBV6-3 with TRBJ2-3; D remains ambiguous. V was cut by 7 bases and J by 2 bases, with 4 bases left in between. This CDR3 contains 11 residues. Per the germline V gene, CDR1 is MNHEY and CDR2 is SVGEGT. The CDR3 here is CASKNTDTQYF. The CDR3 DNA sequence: TGTGCCAGCAAAAACACAGATACGCAGTATTTT.

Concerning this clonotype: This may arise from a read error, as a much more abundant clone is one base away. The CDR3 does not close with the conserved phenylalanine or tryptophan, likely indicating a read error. The CDR3 DNA reads TGTGCCAGTAGTCCTTTGGACAGGGGCCACGAGCAGTACTTA. The encoded protein is CASSPLDRGHEQYL. V gene TRBV19 combines with J gene TRBJ2-7, with 9 positions matching TRBD1. Trimming removed 5 bases from V and 5 bases from J; junction bases left unmatched: 7. This CDR3 has 14 amino acids. Germline V lookup: CDR1 LNHDA, CDR2 SQIVND (reference sequence).

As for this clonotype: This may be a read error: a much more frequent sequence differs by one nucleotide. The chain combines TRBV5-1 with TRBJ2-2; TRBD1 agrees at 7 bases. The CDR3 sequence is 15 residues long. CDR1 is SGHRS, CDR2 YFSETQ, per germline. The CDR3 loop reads CASSFRGQNTRELFF. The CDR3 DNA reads TGCGCCAGCAGCTTCCGGGGACAGAACACCAGGGAGCTGTTTTTT.

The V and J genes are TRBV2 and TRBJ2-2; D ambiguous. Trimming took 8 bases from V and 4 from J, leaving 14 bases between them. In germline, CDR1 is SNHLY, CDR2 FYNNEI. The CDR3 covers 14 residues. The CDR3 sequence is CASQYGRGTGELFF. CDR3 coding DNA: TGTGCCAGCCAGTATGGACGAGGCACCGGGGAGCTGTTTTTT.

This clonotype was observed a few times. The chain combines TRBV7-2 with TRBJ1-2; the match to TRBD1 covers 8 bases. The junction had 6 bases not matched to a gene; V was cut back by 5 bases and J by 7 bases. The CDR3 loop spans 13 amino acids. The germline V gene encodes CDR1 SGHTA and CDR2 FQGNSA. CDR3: CASSTGQGGGYTF. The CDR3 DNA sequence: TGTGCCAGCAGCACCGGACAGGGAGGTGGCTACACCTTC.

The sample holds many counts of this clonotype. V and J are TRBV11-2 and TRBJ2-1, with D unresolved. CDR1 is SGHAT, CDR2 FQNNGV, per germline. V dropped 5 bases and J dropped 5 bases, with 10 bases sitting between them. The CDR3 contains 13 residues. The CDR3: CASSTDSDNEQFF. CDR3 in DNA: TGTGCCAGCAGCACCGACTCGGACAATGAGCAGTTCTTC.

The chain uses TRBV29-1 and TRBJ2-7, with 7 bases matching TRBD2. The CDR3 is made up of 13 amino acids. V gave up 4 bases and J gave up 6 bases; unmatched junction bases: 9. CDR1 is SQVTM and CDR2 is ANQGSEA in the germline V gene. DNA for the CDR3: TGCAGCGTTGTCGGGGGGAGGGCTAGCGAGCAGTACTTC. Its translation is CSVVGGRASEQYF.

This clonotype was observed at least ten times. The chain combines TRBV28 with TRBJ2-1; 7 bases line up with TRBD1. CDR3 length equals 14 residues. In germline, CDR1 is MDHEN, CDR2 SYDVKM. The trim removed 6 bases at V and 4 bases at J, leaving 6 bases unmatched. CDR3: CASRGTANYNEQFF. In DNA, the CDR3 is TGTGCCAGCAGAGGGACAGCAAATTACAATGAGCAGTTCTTC. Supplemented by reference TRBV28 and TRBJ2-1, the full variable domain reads DVKVTQSSRYLVKRTGEKVFLECVQDMDHENMFWYRQDPGLGLRLIYFSYDVKMKEKGDIPEGYSVSREKKERFSLILESASTNQTSMYLCASRGTANYNEQFFGPGTRLTVL.

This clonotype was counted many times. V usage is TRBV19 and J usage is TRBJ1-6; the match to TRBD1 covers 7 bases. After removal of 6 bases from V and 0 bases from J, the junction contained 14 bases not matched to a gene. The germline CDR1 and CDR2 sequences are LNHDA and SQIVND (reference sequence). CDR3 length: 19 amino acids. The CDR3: CASSPQYRGSSSYNSPLHF. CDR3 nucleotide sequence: TGTGCCAGTAGCCCTCAGTACAGGGGATCGAGCTCCTATAATTCACCCCTCCACTTT.

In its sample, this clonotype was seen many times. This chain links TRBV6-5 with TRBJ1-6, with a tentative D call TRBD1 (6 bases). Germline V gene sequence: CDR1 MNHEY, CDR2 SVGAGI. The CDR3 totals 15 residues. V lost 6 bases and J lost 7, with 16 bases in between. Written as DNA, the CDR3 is TGTGCCAGCAGCCGGACGGGGACACCCAATTCACCCCTCCACTTT. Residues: CASSRTGTPNSPLHF.

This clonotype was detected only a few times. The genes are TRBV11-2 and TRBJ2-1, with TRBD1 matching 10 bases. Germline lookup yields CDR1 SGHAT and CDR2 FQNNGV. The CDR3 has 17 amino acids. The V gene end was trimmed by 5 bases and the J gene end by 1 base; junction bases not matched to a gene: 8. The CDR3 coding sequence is TGTGCCAGCAGCCCGATAGGACAGGGGGGTTCCTACAATGAGCAGTTCTTC. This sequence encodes CASSPIGQGGSYNEQFF.

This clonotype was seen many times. CDR3 amino acids: CASSQGGGGYGYTF. CDR3 nucleotides: TGCGCCAGCAGCCAAGGTGGGGGAGGCTATGGCTACACCTTC. The rearrangement uses TRBV4-1 and TRBJ1-2; tentatively, D is TRBD1 (5 bases). Trimming took 1 base from V and 4 from J, leaving 10 bases between them. Germline loops: CDR1 MGHRA, CDR2 YSYEKL. CDR3 length: 14 residues.